This paragraph reports one T cell receptor beta chain. The antigen is unknown. The sample is drawn from a study of T cells in Graves' hyperthyroidism and ophthalmopathy. Findings of the study overall: Classification by a 13 V-J model distinguished ophthalmopathy from stable hyperthyroidism. Blood samples included most of the expanded thyroid clonotypes exceeding 0.001.

The CDR3 covers 14 residues. V shed 8 bases and J shed 4 bases, with 14 bases lying between them. The germline CDR1 and CDR2 sequences are LNHDA and SQIVND (reference sequence). Criteria for exclusion of patients were uncontrolled infection, other autoimmune disease, pregnancy or lactation. RNA transcripts provided the source from which TCR beta CDR3 regions were amplified. During a first-round RT-PCR of the TCR CDR3, the HTBI primer set was used. TCRdb re-derived calls from the multiplex PCR reads in MiXCR, one entry per CDR3 protein. The table records 500,000 to 750,000 distinct CDR3 sequences, roughly 46% of them present only once.

The receptor comes from a woman younger than 35 with Graves' hyperthyroidism. The rearrangement links TRBV19 to TRBJ2-2; weak D call: TRBD2 (6 bases). Sample: peripheral blood or thyroid tissue (not recorded which). CDR3 in DNA: TGTGCCAGTCGCGGGGACCACGGCACCGGGGAGCTGTTTTTT. It specifies CASRGDHGTGELFF.